This entry is about one T cell receptor (beta chain). No antigen is known for it. This entry comes from a study of cytomegalovirus exposure and HLA in healthy donors. Study in general: From donors who were HLA-typed, an early data release held 80 million to 85 million unique TCRs.

This PCR relied on a set of 60 Vbeta primers and 13 Jbeta primers. Using immunoSEQ multiplex PCR, the repertoire was profiled, and TCRdb retains in-frame clones only, with some absent. The data contain approximately 82,000 clones, around 76% of them singletons. Overall study findings and caveats: On later analysis, the bulk of CMV-associated TCR beta chains appeared to be HLA-restricted.

Though probably carrying unrecorded immune exposures, donors were nominally healthy at sampling. The sample was PBMCs. This clonotype was sampled from a man aged 40-50 years in good health and CMV-seronegative.

The CDR3 spells CASSRGGRLDTEAFF. The CDR3 DNA reads as TGTGCCAGCTCCCGCGGAGGGCGTCTTGACACTGAAGCTTTCTTT. The J gene is TRBJ1-1, the V gene TRBV9, with D hard to call. The CDR3 contains 15 residues. Germline V CDR1 and CDR2: SGDLS, YYNGEE. V was cut by 7 bases and J by 3 bases, with 19 bases left in between.